Below, 25 T cell receptor beta chains from the same sample are listed, as sequenced in a study of T cell responses to AZD1222 COVID-19 vaccine. Only in-frame clones appear in the TCRdb table, and some are missing; sequencing was by immunoSEQ multiplex PCR. Of roughly 130,000 clones listed, approximately 90% were seen once; the top ten hold approximately 3%. This specimen consisted of peripheral blood, obtained on day 0 of AZD1222 vaccination. Every receptor here comes from an adult in good health.

The rearrangement uses TRBV15 and TRBJ2-2; D may be TRBD1 (5 bases). V was clipped by 2 bases and J by 0 bases, with 13 bases between them. The CDR3 sequence is 17 residues long. CDR1 and CDR2 (germline): LNHNV, YYDKDF (reference sequence). The chain's CDR3 is CATSRTRQKANTGELFF. The DNA for the CDR3 is TGTGCCACCAGCAGAACAAGACAGAAGGCGAACACCGGGGAGCTGTTTTTT.

The chain couples TRBV7-8 to TRBJ2-1, with 8 bases that match TRBD2. Germline CDR1 reads SGHVS; CDR2 reads FQNEAQ. The CDR3 loop spans 16 amino acids. Losses at the gene ends were 5 bases for V and 3 bases for J; bases not matched to a gene: 9. The CDR3: CASSRGGGAYYNEQFF. In DNA, the CDR3 is TGTGCCAGCAGCCGGGGGGGCGGAGCCTACTACAATGAGCAGTTCTTC.

CDR3 residues: CATSSYSGGATDTQYF. CDR3 coding DNA: TGTGCCACCAGCAGCTATAGCGGGGGGGCGACAGATACGCAGTATTTT. The chain recombines TRBV15 with TRBJ2-3, with 11 bases aligning to TRBD2. Germline V gene lookup returns CDR1 LNHNV and CDR2 YYDKDF (reference sequence). The CDR3 covers 16 residues. The J segment lost 3 bases and the V segment lost 3 bases, leaving 5 bases of the junction unmatched.

This rearrangement joins TRBV18 to TRBJ2-7; D not resolved. The V gene lost 7 bases and the J gene lost 4 bases, with 14 bases spanning the gap. The germline V gene encodes CDR1 KGHSH and CDR2 LQKENI. The CDR3 has 13 residues. CDR3 nucleotides: TGTGCCAGCTGTCAAGGGTCGATGTACGAGCAGTACTTC. Amino acid sequence: CASCQGSMYEQYF.

The genes are TRBV7-3 and TRBJ2-3; perhaps D is TRBD1 or TRBD2 (5 bases each). From germline, CDR1 is SGHTA and CDR2 FQGTGA. V lost 5 bases to trimming and J lost 3 bases, with 9 bases between them. This CDR3 contains 13 residues. The CDR3 is CASSPEGTDTQYF. The CDR3 DNA sequence: TGTGCCAGCAGCCCAGAGGGGACAGATACGCAGTATTTT.

Here the CDR3 reads CASSPPGRSYNEQFF. Here the CDR3 DNA reads TGTGCCAGCAGTCCCCCGGGTAGATCCTACAATGAGCAGTTCTTC. The V gene is TRBV6-5, the J gene TRBJ2-1; D is unclear. CDR1 MNHEY and CDR2 SVGAGI come from the germline V gene. The V gene lost 5 bases and the J gene lost 1 base, with 12 bases spanning the gap. The CDR3 contains 15 residues.

The chain combines TRBV19 with TRBJ1-4, with 7 nucleotides matching TRBD1. This CDR3 has 13 amino acids. V shed 7 bases and J 8 bases; nucleotides not matched to a gene: 7. Germline CDR1 reads LNHDA; CDR2 reads SQIVND (reference sequence). The CDR3 is CASTPTGWEKLFF. The CDR3 DNA is TGTGCCAGTACCCCGACAGGGTGGGAAAAACTGTTTTTT.

The J gene is TRBJ2-7, the V gene TRBV24-1; 8 bases align to TRBD1. The V gene's germline CDR1 is KGHDR and CDR2 SFDVKD. Losses at the gene ends were 4 bases for V and 2 bases for J; bases not matched to a gene: 3. The CDR3 loop spans 14 amino acids. Here the CDR3 reads CATSDADRAYEQYF. The CDR3 DNA is TGTGCCACCAGTGACGCGGACAGGGCCTACGAGCAGTACTTC.

This chain joins TRBV30 and TRBJ2-2; D unresolved. V was cut by 2 bases and J by 3 bases, with 13 bases left in between. The CDR3 has 15 residues. CDR1 is GTSNPN, CDR2 SVGIG, per germline (reference sequence). DNA of the CDR3: TGTGCCTGGAGTTTCCGAGGCCGAGACACCGGGGAGCTGTTTTTT. Its protein is CAWSFRGRDTGELFF.

The rearrangement joins TRBV28 to TRBJ1-2, with 11 bases that match TRBD1. This CDR3 is 15 amino acids long. The germline V gene encodes CDR1 MDHEN and CDR2 SYDVKM. Trimming removed 5 bases from V and 7 bases from J; junction bases left unmatched: 9. CDR3 amino acids: CASSTPGQGVAGYTF. CDR3 sequence (DNA): TGTGCCAGCAGTACCCCGGGACAGGGGGTAGCTGGCTACACCTTC.

This clone was detected once. V usage is TRBV28 and J usage is TRBJ1-1; D gene unclear. The length of the CDR3 is 13 residues. Deletions cut 5 bases from V and 7 bases from J, with 14 bases between. Germline V gene data show CDR1 as MDHEN and CDR2 as SYDVKM. The CDR3 reads CASSKPGVGEAFF. DNA for the CDR3: TGTGCCAGCAGTAAACCAGGTGTTGGTGAAGCTTTCTTT.

The chain has TRBV20-1 and TRBJ2-7; D gene ambiguous. The CDR3 has 11 amino acids. The ends were cut back, 3 bases at V and 3 bases at J, with 6 bases in the middle. Germline CDR1 reads DFQATT; CDR2 reads SNEGSKA (reference sequence). CDR3 in DNA: TGCAGTGCTAGCCCTGGCTACGAGCAGTACTTC. This encodes CSASPGYEQYF.

The rearrangement links TRBV7-9 to TRBJ1-1; D is possibly TRBD1 (5 bases). V lost 5 bases to trimming and J lost 0 bases, with 22 bases between them. CDR1 SEHNR and CDR2 FQNEAQ come from the germline V gene (reference sequence). This CDR3 is built from 18 residues. The chain's CDR3 is CASSPQGFAGTVNTEAFF. CDR3 nucleotides: TGTGCCAGCAGCCCCCAAGGATTCGCCGGGACGGTGAACACTGAAGCTTTCTTT. Full variable domain (remainder filled in from reference TRBV7-9 and TRBJ1-1): DTGVSQNPRHKITKRGQNVTFRCDPISEHNRLYWYRQTLGQGPEFLTYFQNEAQLEKSRLLSDRFSAERPKGSFSTLEIQRTEQGDSAMYLCASSPQGFAGTVNTEAFFGQGTRLTVV.

This sequence joins TRBV7-9 and TRBJ1-1; 7 nucleotides align to TRBD1. After removal of 8 bases from V and 1 base from J, the junction contained 7 bases not matched to a gene. Per the germline V gene, CDR1 is SEHNR and CDR2 is FQNEAQ (reference sequence). The length of the CDR3 is 14 residues. The DNA for the CDR3 is TGTGCCAGCTTCTCGGGACAGCAGAACACTGAAGCTTTCTTT. It specifies CASFSGQQNTEAFF.

The chain has TRBV9 and TRBJ1-1, with no clear D. V dropped 3 bases and J dropped 0 bases, with 6 bases sitting between them. This CDR3 comprises 13 residues. The germline CDR1 and CDR2 sequences are SGDLS and YYNGEE. CDR3 coding DNA: TGTGCCAGCAGCGCCAGGATGAACACTGAAGCTTTCTTT. Protein sequence: CASSARMNTEAFF.

The rearrangement joins TRBV30 to TRBJ1-3; D is uncertain. The CDR3 contains 11 residues. CDR1 is GTSNPN, CDR2 SVGIG, per germline (reference sequence). Trimming cost V 0 bases and J 7 bases, with 4 bases left between them. Here the CDR3 reads CAWSVQNTIYF. The CDR3 DNA reads as TGTGCCTGGAGTGTACAGAACACCATATATTTT.

The gene calls are TRBV4-3 and TRBJ1-6; D unresolved. V gave up 0 bases and J gave up 8 bases, with 11 bases separating them. The CDR3 covers 15 residues. CDR1 LGHNA and CDR2 YSLEER come from the germline V gene. The CDR3 DNA sequence: TGCGCCAGCAGCCAAGATGGGCCATCTTATTCACCCCTCCACTTT. Translating it yields CASSQDGPSYSPLHF.

The V call is TRBV7-9, the J call TRBJ2-3, with 9 bases that match TRBD2. The ends lost 4 bases at V and 2 bases at J; junction bases unmatched: 7. The CDR3 length is 16 residues. CDR1 is SEHNR and CDR2 is FQNEAQ in the germline V gene (reference sequence). The DNA for the CDR3 is TGTGCCAGCAGCTATAGCGGGGGTGACCTCACAGATACGCAGTATTTT. This translates into CASSYSGGDLTDTQYF.

V usage is TRBV28 and J usage is TRBJ1-2; D is undetermined. Germline V gives CDR1 MDHEN, CDR2 SYDVKM. This CDR3 is 12 amino acids long. V gave up 5 bases and J gave up 8 bases, with 12 bases separating them. The CDR3 sequence is CASSPPVKGYTF. In DNA, the CDR3 is TGTGCCAGCAGTCCTCCGGTTAAAGGCTACACCTTC.

This clone occurred a few times. This chain links TRBV7-9 with TRBJ2-7, with 12 bases fitting TRBD2. Germline CDR1 SEHNR, CDR2 FQNEAQ (reference sequence). This CDR3 spans 15 amino acids. V was pared by 2 bases and J by 4 bases, with 3 bases of the junction left unmatched. The CDR3, as DNA: TGTGCCAGCAGCTTACAGGGACTAGCGGGTTACGAGCAGTACTTC. Its translation: CASSLQGLAGYEQYF.

Regarding this clone: The same CDR3 also results from other DNA sequences found in this sample. The chain links TRBV6-5 to TRBJ1-1; D is possibly TRBD1 (5 bases). Trimming shortened V by 2 bases and J by 1 base, and 5 bases separated the two germline ends. This CDR3 comprises 13 residues. From germline, CDR1 is MNHEY and CDR2 SVGAGI. As DNA, the CDR3 is TGTGCCAGCAGTTACGGGGGGAACACTGAAGCTTTCTTT. This sequence encodes CASSYGGNTEAFF.

The CDR3 coding sequence is TGTGCCAGCAGCTCCGGTGTTGGCCGCATTTACTACTCTGGAAACACCATATATTTT. Amino acids: CASSSGVGRIYYSGNTIYF. The rearrangement links TRBV11-2 to TRBJ1-3, with D unresolved. The germline V gene encodes CDR1 SGHAT and CDR2 FQNNGV. The CDR3 totals 19 residues. Trimming removed 4 bases from V and 0 bases from J, with 22 bases in between. The full variable domain, completed using reference TRBV11-2 and TRBJ1-3, is EAGVAQSPRYKIIEKRQSVAFWCNPISGHATLYWYQQILGQGPKLLIQFQNNGVVDDSQLPKDRFSAERLKGVDSTLKIQPAKLEDSAVYLCASSSGVGRIYYSGNTIYFGEGSWLTVV.

This clone appeared once. CDR3 residues: CASSRDFTYGYTF. Written as DNA, the CDR3 is TGTGCCAGCAGCCGGGACTTTACCTATGGCTACACCTTC. The gene calls are TRBV5-6 and TRBJ1-2; tentative D call: TRBD1 (5 bases). The CDR3 runs to 13 residues. Trimming cost V 4 bases and J 4 bases, with 11 bases left between them. Germline V gene data show CDR1 as SGHDT and CDR2 as YYEEEE. The full variable domain, in which reference TRBV5-6 and TRBJ1-2 provide the parts outside the CDR3, is DAGVTQSPTHLIKTRGQQVTLRCSPKSGHDTVSWYQQALGQGPQFIFQYYEEEERQRGNFPDRFSGHQFPNYSSELNVNALLLGDSALYLCASSRDFTYGYTFGSGTRLTVV.

The chain carries TRBV9 and TRBJ2-7; 7 bases are shared with TRBD1. V shed 2 bases and J 0 bases; nucleotides not matched to a gene: 5. CDR1 SGDLS and CDR2 YYNGEE come from the germline V gene. This CDR3 is built from 15 residues. The CDR3 here is CASSVGAGGSYEQYF. CDR3 nucleotide sequence: TGTGCCAGCAGCGTCGGGGCAGGGGGCTCCTACGAGCAGTACTTC.

This chain uses TRBV6-5 with TRBJ1-3; D unresolved. V was cut by 3 bases and J by 4 bases, with 13 bases left in between. CDR3 length: 15 amino acids. CDR1 is MNHEY, CDR2 SVGAGI, per germline. CDR3 region: CASSYDLGGGNTIYF. The CDR3 region has the DNA TGTGCCAGCAGTTATGATCTTGGTGGCGGAAACACCATATATTTT.